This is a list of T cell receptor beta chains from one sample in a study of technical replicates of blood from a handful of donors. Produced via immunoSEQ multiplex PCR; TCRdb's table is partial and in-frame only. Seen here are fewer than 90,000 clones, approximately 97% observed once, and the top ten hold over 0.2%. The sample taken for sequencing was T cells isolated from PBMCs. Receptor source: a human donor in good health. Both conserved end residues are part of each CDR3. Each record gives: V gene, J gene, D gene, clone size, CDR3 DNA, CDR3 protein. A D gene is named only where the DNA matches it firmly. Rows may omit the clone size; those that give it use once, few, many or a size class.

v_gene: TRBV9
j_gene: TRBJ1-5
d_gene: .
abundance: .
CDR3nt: TGTGCCAGCAGCCGTGACGGGAACCCAAATCAGCCCCAGCATTTT
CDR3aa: CASSRDGNPNQPQHF

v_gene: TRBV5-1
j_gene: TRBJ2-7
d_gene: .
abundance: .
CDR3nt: TGCGCCAGCAGCTTGGACTCTCCCCGGCCGTGGCGGGAGAGGGGACCAGGGGCCTACGAGCAGTACTTC
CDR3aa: CASSLDSPRPWRERGPGAYEQYF

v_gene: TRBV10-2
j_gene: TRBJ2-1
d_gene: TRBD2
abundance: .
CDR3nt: TGCGCCAGCGTTTACCGAGCGGGACTAGCGGGGTACAATGAGCAGTTCTTC
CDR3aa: CASVYRAGLAGYNEQFF

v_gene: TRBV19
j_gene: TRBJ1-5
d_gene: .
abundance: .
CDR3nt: TGTGCCAGTAGTACTCAACAGGGAGGGCAGCCCCAGCATTTT
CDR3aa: CASSTQQGGQPQHF

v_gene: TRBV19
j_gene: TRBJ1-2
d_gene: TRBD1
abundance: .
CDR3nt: TGTGCCACCGCCTCACAGGGGTACTATGGCTACACCTTC
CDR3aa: CATASQGYYGYTF

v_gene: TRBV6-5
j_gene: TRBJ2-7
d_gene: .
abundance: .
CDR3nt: TGTGCCAGCAGTCCTACTGACACCCCCGCCTACGAGCAGTACTTC
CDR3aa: CASSPTDTPAYEQYF

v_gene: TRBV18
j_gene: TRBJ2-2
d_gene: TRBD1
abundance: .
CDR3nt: TGTGCCAGCTCAGGAATTCCGGGACAGGGGAACACCGGGGAGCTGTTTTTT
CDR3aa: CASSGIPGQGNTGELFF

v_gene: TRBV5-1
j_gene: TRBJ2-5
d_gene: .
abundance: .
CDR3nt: TGCGCCAGCAGTCAAACAGGGTTCGGCGAGACCCAGTACTTC
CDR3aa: CASSQTGFGETQYF

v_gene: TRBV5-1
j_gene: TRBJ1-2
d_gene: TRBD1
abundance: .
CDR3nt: TGCGCCAGCAGCGCCACCCTCCAAGGACAGGGGGCGCTTTATGGCTACACCTTC
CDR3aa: CASSATLQGQGALYGYTF

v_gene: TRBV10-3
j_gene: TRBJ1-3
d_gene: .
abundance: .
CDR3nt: TGTGCCATCACCGAAACAGGACCTGGAAACACCATATATTTT
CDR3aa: CAITETGPGNTIYF

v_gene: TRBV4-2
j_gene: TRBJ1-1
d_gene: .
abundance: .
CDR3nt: TGTGCCAGCAGCCAAGATTTGGCAAACACTGAAGCTTTCTTT
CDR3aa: CASSQDLANTEAFF

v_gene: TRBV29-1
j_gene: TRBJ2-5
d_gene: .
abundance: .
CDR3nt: TGCAGCTGTGGCTCTTATGAGACCCAGTACTTC
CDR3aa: CSCGSYETQYF

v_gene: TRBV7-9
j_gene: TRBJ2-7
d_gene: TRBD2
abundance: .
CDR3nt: TGTGCCAGCAGCTTACTGACTAGCGGGGACTACGAGCAGTACTTC
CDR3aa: CASSLLTSGDYEQYF

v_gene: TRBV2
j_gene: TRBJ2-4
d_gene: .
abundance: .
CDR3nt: TGTGCCAGCTCAGAAGGGGGGGTGGGAGCTAAAAACATTCAGTACTTC
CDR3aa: CASSEGGVGAKNIQYF

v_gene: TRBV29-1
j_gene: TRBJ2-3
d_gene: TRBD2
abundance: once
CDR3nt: TGCAGCGTTGGTAGCGGGAGGCTGTTCACAGATACGCAGTATTTT
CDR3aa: CSVGSGRLFTDTQYF

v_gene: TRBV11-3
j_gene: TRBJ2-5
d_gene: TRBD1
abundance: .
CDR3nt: TGTGCCAGCAGCTTAAGTGGACAGGGGGCTGGAGAGACCCAGTACTTC
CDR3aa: CASSLSGQGAGETQYF

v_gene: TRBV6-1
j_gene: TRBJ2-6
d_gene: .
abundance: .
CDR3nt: TGTGCCAGCAGCGGAACAGGGATAGGGGCCAACGTCCTGACTTTC
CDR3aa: CASSGTGIGANVLTF

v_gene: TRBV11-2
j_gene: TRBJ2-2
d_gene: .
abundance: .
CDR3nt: TGTGCCAGCAGCTTAGCTTACGGGGGTAACACCGGGGAGCTGTTTTTT
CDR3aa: CASSLAYGGNTGELFF

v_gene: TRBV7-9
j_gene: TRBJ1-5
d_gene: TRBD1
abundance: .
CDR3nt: TGTGCCAGCAGCCCCGGGACAGGGGCTAATGGGTATCAGCCCCAGCATTTT
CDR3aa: CASSPGTGANGYQPQHF

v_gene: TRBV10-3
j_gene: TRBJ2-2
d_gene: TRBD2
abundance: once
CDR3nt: TGTGCCATCAGTGAGTCAGCTAGCGGGAACACCGGGGAGCTGTTTTTT
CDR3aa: CAISESASGNTGELFF

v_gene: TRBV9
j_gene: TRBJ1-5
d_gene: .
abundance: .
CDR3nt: TGTGCCAGCAGCGCCTCGGGACAATTAGAACAGCCCCAGCATTTT
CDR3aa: CASSASGQLEQPQHF

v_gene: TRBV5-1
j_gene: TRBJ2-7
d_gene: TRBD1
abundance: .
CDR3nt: TGCGCCAGCAGCTCCACCCCCGGGACAGGGTCCAACGAGCAGTACTTC
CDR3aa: CASSSTPGTGSNEQYF

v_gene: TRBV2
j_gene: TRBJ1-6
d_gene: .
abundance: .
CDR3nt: TGTGCCGGTGGACTGGGACTCACCTATAATTCACCCCTCCACTTT
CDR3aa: CAGGLGLTYNSPLHF

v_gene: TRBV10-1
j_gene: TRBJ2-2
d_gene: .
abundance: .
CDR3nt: TGCGCCAGCAGCGGGGGTCTTACGAGGATAGGGGAGCTGTTTTTT
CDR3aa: CASSGGLTRIGELFF

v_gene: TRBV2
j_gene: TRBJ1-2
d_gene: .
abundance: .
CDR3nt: TGTGCCAGCAGCCTACAGTTCCAGTCCGGGGGCTATGGCTACACCTTC
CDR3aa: CASSLQFQSGGYGYTF

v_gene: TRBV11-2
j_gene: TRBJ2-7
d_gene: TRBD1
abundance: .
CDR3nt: TGTGCCAGCAGCTCGTACAGGGGTCCAAGCGAGCAGTACTTC
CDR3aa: CASSSYRGPSEQYF

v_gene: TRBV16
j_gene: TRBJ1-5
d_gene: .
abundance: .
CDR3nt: TGTGCCAGCAGCCCCGTGGGGGGGTCCAATCAGCCCCAGCATTTT
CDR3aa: CASSPVGGSNQPQHF